This T cell receptor (beta chain) was documented in a study of blood T cell repertoires in COVID-19. Background on the study: T cells, B-cell-depleted T cells, or PBMCs supplied cDNA or gDNA.

The method was immunoSEQ multiplex PCR; TCRdb's version includes in-frame clones alone and lacks a portion of them. The sample holds around 200,000 clones; 86% are singletons and the top ten take approximately 9.9%. CDR3 length equals 16 residues. Looked up from germline, CDR1 is KGHDR and CDR2 is SFDVKD. J lost 4 bases, V lost 3 bases, and 6 bases had no gene match. The source is a woman aged 60-70 years with COVID-19, enrolled during active disease. The sequenced sample was peripheral blood. The chain has TRBV24-1 and TRBJ2-1, with TRBD2 identical over 9 bases. The CDR3 spells CATSDQSSGDYNEQFF. In nucleotides, the CDR3 is TGTGCCACCAGTGATCAGTCTAGCGGGGATTACAATGAGCAGTTCTTC.